This T cell receptor (beta chain) was obtained from a study of T cell repertoires in cytomegalovirus infection. Study context: Public TCR beta signatures indicated both CMV infection and matching HLA type.

This clonotype showed up many times. Antigen unknown. In TCRdb, the reads were re-called with MiXCR into one record per CDR3 protein. The sample holds about 310,000 distinct CDR3 sequences, approximately 25% seen once. V was clipped by 5 bases and J by 3 bases; unmatched bases: 5. The CDR3 is 14 residues long. Germline CDR1 and CDR2: SGHAT and FQDESV (reference sequence). Sequencing used cultured PBMCs, obtained from culture after CMV antigen stimulation. This receptor was identified in a human donor in good health (CMV status not recorded). Some clones in this sample may be carry-over from other donors' samples. This sequence joins TRBV11-1 and TRBJ1-2; 8 bases agree with TRBD1. DNA for the CDR3: TGTGCCAGCAGCCCGGACAGGGCGGACTATGGCTACACCTTC. This gives the protein CASSPDRADYGYTF.